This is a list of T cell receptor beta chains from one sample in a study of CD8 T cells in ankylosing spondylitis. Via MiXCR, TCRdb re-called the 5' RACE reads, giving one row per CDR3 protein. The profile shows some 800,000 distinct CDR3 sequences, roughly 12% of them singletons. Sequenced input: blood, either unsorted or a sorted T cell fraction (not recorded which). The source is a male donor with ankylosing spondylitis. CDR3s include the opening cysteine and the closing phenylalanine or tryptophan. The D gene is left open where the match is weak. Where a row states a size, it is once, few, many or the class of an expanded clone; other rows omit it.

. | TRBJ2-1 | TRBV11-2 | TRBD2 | TGTGCCAGCAGCTTAGATGCTAGCGGGTATTATAACAATGAGCAGTTCTTC | CASSLDASGYYNNEQFF
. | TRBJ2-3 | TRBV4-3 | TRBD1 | TGCGCCAGCAGCCTGGACAGGGCTTCGGCAGATACGCAGTATTTT | CASSLDRASADTQYF
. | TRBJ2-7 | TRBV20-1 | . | TGCAGTGCTAGAGCCAACTACCTCTACGAGCAGTACTTC | CSARANYLYEQYF
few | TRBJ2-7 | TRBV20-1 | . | TGCAGTGCTTCGCTCAGCGGGCGTCTTTACGAGCAGTACTTC | CSASLSGRLYEQYF
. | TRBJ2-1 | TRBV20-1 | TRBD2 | TGCAGTGCTAGAGATCCTCGACTAGCGGGAGTGTCAGATGAGCAGTTCTTC | CSARDPRLAGVSDEQFF
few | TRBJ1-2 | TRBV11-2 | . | TGTGCCAGCAGCTTTCCGGGTATGAATGGCTACACCTTC | CASSFPGMNGYTF
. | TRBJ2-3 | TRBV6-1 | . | TGTGCCAGCAGTGACAGGGAAGGGGTCAGAGATACGCAGTATTTT | CASSDREGVRDTQYF
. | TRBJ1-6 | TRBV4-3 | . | TGCGCCAGCAGCCAAGAGAACAGGGTCGGATCACCCCTCCACTTT | CASSQENRVGSPLHF
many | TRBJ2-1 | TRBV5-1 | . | TGCGCCAGCAGCTTGCGTTCGGATGAGCAGTTCTTC | CASSLRSDEQFF
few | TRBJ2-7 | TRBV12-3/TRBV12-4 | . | TGTGCCAGCAAAAACAGGGATTATGGGCAGTACTTC | CASKNRDYGQYF
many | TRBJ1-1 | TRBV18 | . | TGCGCCAGCAGCCCGACAGGTCTAAACACTGAAGCTTTCTTT | CASSPTGLNTEAFF
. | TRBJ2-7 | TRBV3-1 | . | TGTGCCAGCAGCTACTTACTAGCTCCCCAACTCTACGAGCAGTACTTC | CASSYLLAPQLYEQYF
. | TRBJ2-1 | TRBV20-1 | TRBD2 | TGCAGTGCTAAGGGCCTAGCGGGAGGGCCGGGCTACAATGAGCAGTTCTTC | CSAKGLAGGPGYNEQFF
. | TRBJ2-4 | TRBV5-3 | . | TGTGCCAGGGGCCCTGGGCTGCGGGGAAACATTCAGTACTTC | CARGPGLRGNIQYF
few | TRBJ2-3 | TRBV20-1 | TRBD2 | TGCAGTGCCCCTAGCCGAGCGGGAGAGGCAGATACGCAGTATTTT | CSAPSRAGEADTQYF
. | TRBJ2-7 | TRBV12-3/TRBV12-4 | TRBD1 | TGTGCCAGCAGCTACGGGACAGGGGCCTCCTACGAGCAGTACTTC | CASSYGTGASYEQYF
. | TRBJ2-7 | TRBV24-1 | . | TGTGCCACCAGTGCCACCGGGGCCTTGGAATGGCAGTACTTC | CATSATGALEWQYF
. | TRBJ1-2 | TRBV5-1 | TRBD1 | TGCGCCAGCGAGGGACAGGGCGACTATGGCTACACCTTC | CASEGQGDYGYTF
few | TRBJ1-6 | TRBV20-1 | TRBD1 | TGCAGTGCTAGAATTACAGGGGTAAATTCACCCCTCCACTTT | CSARITGVNSPLHF
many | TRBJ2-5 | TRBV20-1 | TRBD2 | TGCAGTGCTAGCTCCACCGGGACTAGCGGCCAAGAGACCCAGTACTTC | CSASSTGTSGQETQYF
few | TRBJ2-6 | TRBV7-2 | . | TGTGCCAGCAGCTCCTTCGGACGGGCCTCTGGGGCCAACGTCCTGACTTTC | CASSSFGRASGANVLTF
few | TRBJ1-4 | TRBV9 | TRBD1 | TGTGCCAGCAGCCCATCGACAGGGCCGGAAAAACTGTTTTTT | CASSPSTGPEKLFF
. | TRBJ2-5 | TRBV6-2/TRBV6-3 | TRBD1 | TGTGCCAGCAGCCCCCTGGGGACAGGACAAGAGACCCAGTACTTC | CASSPLGTGQETQYF
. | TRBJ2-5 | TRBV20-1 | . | TGCAGTGCTTACAGGAGGTCCCAAGAGACCCAGTACTTC | CSAYRRSQETQYF
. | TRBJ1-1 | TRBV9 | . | TGTGCCAGCAACCCGGGACAAGAGAACACTGAAGCTTTCTTT | CASNPGQENTEAFF
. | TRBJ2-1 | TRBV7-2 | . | TGTGCCAGCAGCTCACCCCACACAGGAGGGGCATACAATGAGCAGTTCTTC | CASSSPHTGGAYNEQFF
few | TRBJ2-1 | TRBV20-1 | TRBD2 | TGCAGTTGCCTAGCGGCGGAGGTCAATGAGCAGTTCTTC | CSCLAAEVNEQFF
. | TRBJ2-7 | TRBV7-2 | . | TGTGCCAGCAGCTTAACGGGGGGCCCTTCCTACGAGCAGTACTTC | CASSLTGGPSYEQYF
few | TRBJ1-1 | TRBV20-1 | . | TGCAGTGCCTTCGGGCCGCAGATGAACACTGAAGCTTTCTTT | CSAFGPQMNTEAFF
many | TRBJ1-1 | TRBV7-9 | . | TGTGCCAGCAGCCGGGACTACGTGGGGGCTGAAGCTTTCTTT | CASSRDYVGAEAFF
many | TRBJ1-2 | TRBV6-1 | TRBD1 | TGTGCCAGCAGTCGCGGGACAGCGTATGGCTACACCTTC | CASSRGTAYGYTF
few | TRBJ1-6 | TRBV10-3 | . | TGTGCCATCAGTGAGTTAGGACGGAGTAATTCACCCCTCCACTTT | CAISELGRSNSPLHF
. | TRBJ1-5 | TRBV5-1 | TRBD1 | TGCGCCAGCAGCTTGACAGGGGAAGTCAATCAGCCCCAGCATTTT | CASSLTGEVNQPQHF
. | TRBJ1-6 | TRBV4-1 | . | TGCGCCAGCAGCCGGGGACGGGCAGATTCTAATTCACCCCTCCACTTT | CASSRGRADSNSPLHF
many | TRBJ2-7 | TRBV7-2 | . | TGTGCCAGCAGCCTGAGGCGGGACCGCACCTACGAGCAGTACTTC | CASSLRRDRTYEQYF
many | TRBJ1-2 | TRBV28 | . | TGTGCCAGCAGTTTGTTAAGATCAGGTGGCTACACCTTC | CASSLLRSGGYTF
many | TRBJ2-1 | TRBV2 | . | TGTGCCAGCAGTGAGGCGTCCCCCGGGGACAATGAGCAGTTCTTC | CASSEASPGDNEQFF
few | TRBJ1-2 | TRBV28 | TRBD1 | TGTGCCAGTTTCAGATCGGGGGCGCAGGGGGACATCTATGGCTACACCTTC | CASFRSGAQGDIYGYTF
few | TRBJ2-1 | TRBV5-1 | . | TGCGCCAGCAGCTCCGGACAGCGACTGGGCGATGAGCAGTTCTTC | CASSSGQRLGDEQFF
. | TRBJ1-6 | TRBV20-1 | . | TGCAGTGCCCAACGGAGCTCCTATAATTCACCCCTCCACTTT | CSAQRSSYNSPLHF
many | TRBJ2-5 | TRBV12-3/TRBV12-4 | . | TGTGCCAGCAGTCTCATAGGGGGAGGACGGCAAGAGACCCAGTACTTC | CASSLIGGGRQETQYF
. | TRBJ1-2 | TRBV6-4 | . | TGTGCCAGCAGTGATTACGGGGCCGGTGGCTACACCTTC | CASSDYGAGGYTF
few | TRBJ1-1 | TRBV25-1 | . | TGTGCCAGCAGTGAACCTGGGGAGGACACTGAAGCTTTCTTT | CASSEPGEDTEAFF
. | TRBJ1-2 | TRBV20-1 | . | TGCAGTGCTAGCTCGCTTGCGTCACGGATGTCCTATGGCTACACCTTC | CSASSLASRMSYGYTF
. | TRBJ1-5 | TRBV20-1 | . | TGCAGTGCTAGGTCTGAGCGGTCCGGTCAGCCCCAGCATTTT | CSARSERSGQPQHF
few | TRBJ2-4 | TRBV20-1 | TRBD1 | TGCAGTGCCGACAGGGGGGACATTCAGTACTTC | CSADRGDIQYF
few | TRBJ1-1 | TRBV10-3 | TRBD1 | TGTGCCATCGGACAGGGGCCTGAAGCTTTCTTT | CAIGQGPEAFF
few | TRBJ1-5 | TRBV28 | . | TGTGCCAGCACTCCTGGCAGGGCAGATAGCAATCAGCCCCAGCATTTT | CASTPGRADSNQPQHF
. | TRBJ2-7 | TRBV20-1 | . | TGCAGTGCTAGAGGGACTATCCGAATCTACGAGCAGTACTTC | CSARGTIRIYEQYF
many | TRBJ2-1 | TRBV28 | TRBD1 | TGTGCCAGCAGTTTATGGCAGGGGGCCGGGAATGAGCAGTTCTTC | CASSLWQGAGNEQFF
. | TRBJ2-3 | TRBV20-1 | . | TGCAGTGCTATTTTCCCGGGCACAGATACGCAGTATTTT | CSAIFPGTDTQYF